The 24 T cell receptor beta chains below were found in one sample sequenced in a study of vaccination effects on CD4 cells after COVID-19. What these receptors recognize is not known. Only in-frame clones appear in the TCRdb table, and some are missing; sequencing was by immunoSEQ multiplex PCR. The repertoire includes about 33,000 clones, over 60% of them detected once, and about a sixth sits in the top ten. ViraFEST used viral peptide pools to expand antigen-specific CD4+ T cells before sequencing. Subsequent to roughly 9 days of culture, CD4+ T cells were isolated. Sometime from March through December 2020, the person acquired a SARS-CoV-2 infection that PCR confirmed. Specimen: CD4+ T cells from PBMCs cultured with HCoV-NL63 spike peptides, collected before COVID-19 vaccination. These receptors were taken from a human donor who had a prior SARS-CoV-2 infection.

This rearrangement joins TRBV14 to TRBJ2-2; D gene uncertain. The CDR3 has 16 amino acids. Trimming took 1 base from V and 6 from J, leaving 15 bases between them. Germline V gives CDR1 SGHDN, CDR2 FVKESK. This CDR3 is CASSQVLGVNPGELFF. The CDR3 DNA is TGTGCCAGCAGCCAAGTATTGGGTGTTAATCCCGGGGAGCTGTTTTTT. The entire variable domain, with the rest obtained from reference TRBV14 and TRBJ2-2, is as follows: EAGVTQFPSHSVIEKGQTVTLRCDPISGHDNLYWYRRVMGKEIKFLLHFVKESKQDESGMPNNRFLAERTGGTYSTLKVQPAELEDSGVYFCASSQVLGVNPGELFFGEGSRLTVL.

The CDR3 DNA is TGTGCCAGCAGCTTGGGAGGGTCCTCTAGCACAGATACGCAGTATTTT. This sequence encodes CASSLGGSSSTDTQYF. The chain has TRBV5-4 and TRBJ2-3; D perhaps matches TRBD2 (5 bases). With 0 bases removed from V and 0 bases from J, the gap between germline ends came to 11 bases. The CDR3 is made up of 16 amino acids. The germline V gene has CDR1 SGHNT and CDR2 YYREEE (reference sequence).

This CDR3 reads CASSLLAFYEQYF. In nucleotides, the CDR3 is TGTGCCAGCTCATTACTAGCGTTCTACGAGCAGTACTTC. V and J are TRBV18 and TRBJ2-7; 7 bases map to TRBD2. CDR1 KGHSH and CDR2 LQKENI come from the germline V gene. The CDR3 covers 13 residues. Trimming at V came to 5 bases and at J to 3 bases, leaving 4 bases not matched to a gene.

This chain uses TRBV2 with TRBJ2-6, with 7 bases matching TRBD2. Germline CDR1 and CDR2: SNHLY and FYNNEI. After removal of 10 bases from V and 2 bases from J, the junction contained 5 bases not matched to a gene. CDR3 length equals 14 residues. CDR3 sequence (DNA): TGTGCCACCGGGCGGGAGACTGGGGCCAACGTCCTGACTTTC. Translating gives CATGRETGANVLTF.

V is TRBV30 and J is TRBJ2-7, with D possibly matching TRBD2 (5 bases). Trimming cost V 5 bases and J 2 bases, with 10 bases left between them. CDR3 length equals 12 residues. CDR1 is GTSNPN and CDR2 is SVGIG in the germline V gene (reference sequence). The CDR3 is CAWGPAAYEQYF. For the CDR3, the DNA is TGTGCCTGGGGCCCAGCGGCCTACGAGCAGTACTTC.

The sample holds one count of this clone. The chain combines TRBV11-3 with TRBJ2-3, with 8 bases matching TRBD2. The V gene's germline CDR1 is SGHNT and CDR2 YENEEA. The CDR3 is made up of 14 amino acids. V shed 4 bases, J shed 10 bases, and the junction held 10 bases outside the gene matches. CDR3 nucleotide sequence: TGTGCCAGCAGCTCCACCGCTGGAGCGGGGGCGCAGTATTTT. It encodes CASSSTAGAGAQYF.

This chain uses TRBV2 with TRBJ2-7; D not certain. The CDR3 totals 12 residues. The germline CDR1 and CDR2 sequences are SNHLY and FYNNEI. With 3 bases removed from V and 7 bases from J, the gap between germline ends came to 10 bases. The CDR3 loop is CASSERSREQYF. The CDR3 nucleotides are TGTGCCAGCAGTGAGAGGTCTCGGGAGCAGTACTTC. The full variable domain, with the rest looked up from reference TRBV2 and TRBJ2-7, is EPEVTQTPSHQVTQMGQEVILRCVPISNHLYFYWYRQILGQKVEFLVSFYNNEISEKSEIFDDQFSVERPDGSNFTLKIRSTKLEDSAMYFCASSERSREQYFGPGTRLTVT.

CDR3 in amino acids: CASSERDRVNSPLHF. The CDR3 nucleotides are TGTGCCAGCAGTGAAAGGGACAGGGTCAATTCACCCCTCCACTTT. V gene TRBV6-1 combines with J gene TRBJ1-6; TRBD1 aligns across 9 bases. The CDR3 has 15 amino acids. J gave up 7 bases and V 2 bases, and 3 bases lay outside the gene matches. CDR1 MNHNS and CDR2 SASEGT come from the germline V gene.

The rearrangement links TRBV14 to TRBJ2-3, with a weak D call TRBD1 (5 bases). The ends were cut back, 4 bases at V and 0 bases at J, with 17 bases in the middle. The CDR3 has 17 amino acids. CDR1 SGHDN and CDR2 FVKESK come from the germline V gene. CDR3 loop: CASSPLLGQASTDTQYF. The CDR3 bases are TGTGCCAGCAGCCCCCTCCTTGGACAAGCTAGCACAGATACGCAGTATTTT.

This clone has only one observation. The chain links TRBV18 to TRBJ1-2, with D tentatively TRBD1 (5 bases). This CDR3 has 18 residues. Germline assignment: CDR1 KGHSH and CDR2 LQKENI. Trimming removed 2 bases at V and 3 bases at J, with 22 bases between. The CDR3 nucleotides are TGTGCCAGCTCACCAAGAACAGGACGATCTCGTGGGGACTATGGCTACACCTTC. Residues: CASSPRTGRSRGDYGYTF.

In DNA form, the CDR3 reads TGCGCCAGCAGCTTGGCTCGTACAGGGGGCACCGGGGAGCTGTTTTTT. Residues: CASSLARTGGTGELFF. The chain carries TRBV5-1 and TRBJ2-2; TRBD1 agrees at 8 bases. Germline CDR1 SGHRS, CDR2 YFSETQ. The length of the CDR3 is 16 residues. The trim removed 0 bases at V and 4 bases at J, leaving 5 bases unmatched. The variable domain in full, completed from reference TRBV5-1 and TRBJ2-2, reads KAGVTQTPRYLIKTRGQQVTLSCSPISGHRSVSWYQQTPGQGLQFLFEYFSETQRNKGNFPGRFSGRQFSNSRSEMNVSTLELGDSALYLCASSLARTGGTGELFFGEGSRLTVL.

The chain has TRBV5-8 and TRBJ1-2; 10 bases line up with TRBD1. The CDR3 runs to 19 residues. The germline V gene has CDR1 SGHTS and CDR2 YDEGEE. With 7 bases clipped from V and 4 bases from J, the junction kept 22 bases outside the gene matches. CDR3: CASAPIFPGQGHRGYGYTF. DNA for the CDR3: TGTGCCAGCGCCCCGATCTTTCCGGGACAGGGGCATCGAGGCTATGGCTACACCTTC.

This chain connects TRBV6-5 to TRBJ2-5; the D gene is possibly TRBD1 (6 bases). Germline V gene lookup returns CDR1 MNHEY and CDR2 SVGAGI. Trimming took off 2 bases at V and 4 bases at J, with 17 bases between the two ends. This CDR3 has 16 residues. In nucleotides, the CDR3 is TGTGCCAGCAGTTACGTTGCTCGGACAGACTTAGAGACCCAGTACTTC. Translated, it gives CASSYVARTDLETQYF.

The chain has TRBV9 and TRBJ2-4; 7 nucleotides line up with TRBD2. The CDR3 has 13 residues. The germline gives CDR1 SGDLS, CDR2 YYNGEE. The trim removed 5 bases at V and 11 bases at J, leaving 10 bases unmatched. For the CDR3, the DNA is TGTGCCAGCAGTGAGTACGGGGGGAGCCTTCAGTACTTC. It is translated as CASSEYGGSLQYF.

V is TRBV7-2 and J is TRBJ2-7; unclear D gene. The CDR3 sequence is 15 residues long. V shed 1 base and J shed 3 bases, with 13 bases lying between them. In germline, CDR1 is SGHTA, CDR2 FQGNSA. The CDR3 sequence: CASSLDSSGVYEQYF. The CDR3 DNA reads TGTGCCAGCAGCTTAGACTCAAGTGGGGTCTACGAGCAGTACTTC.

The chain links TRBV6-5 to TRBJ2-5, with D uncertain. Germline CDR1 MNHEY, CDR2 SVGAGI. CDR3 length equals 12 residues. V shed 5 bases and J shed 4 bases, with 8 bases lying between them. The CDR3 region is CASSRMRETQYF. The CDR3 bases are TGTGCCAGCAGTCGGATGCGAGAGACCCAGTACTTC.

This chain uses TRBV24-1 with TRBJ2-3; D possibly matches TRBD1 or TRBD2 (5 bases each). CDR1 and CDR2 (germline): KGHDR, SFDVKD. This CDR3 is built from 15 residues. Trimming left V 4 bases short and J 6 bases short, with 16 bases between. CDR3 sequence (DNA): TGTGCCACCAGTGACCCTGGGACCTCCCCGGATACGCAGTATTTT. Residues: CATSDPGTSPDTQYF.

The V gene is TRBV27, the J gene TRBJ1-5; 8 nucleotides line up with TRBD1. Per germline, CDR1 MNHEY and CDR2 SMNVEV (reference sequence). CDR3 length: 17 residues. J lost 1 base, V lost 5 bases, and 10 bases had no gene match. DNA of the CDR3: TGTGCCAGCAGTCCCTTTTTGACAGGGGAGAGCAATCAGCCCCAGCATTTT. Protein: CASSPFLTGESNQPQHF.

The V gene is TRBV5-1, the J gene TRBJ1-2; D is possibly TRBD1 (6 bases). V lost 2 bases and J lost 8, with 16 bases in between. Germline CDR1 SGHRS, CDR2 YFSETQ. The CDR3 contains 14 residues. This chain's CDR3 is CASSFHREGRGYTF. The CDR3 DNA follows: TGCGCCAGCAGCTTTCACAGGGAAGGAAGGGGCTACACCTTC.

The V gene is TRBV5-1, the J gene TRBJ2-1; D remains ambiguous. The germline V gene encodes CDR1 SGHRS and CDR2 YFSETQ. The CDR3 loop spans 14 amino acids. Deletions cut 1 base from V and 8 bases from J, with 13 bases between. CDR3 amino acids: CASSLSNPRDEQFF. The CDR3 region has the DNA TGCGCCAGCAGCTTGTCCAATCCACGAGATGAGCAGTTCTTC.

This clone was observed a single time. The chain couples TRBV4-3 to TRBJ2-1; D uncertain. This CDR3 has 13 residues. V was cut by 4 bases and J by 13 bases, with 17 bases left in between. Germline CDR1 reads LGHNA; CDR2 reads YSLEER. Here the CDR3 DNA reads TGCGCCAGCAGCCGAGAAACTGATGGAACACAGTTCTTC. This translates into CASSRETDGTQFF.

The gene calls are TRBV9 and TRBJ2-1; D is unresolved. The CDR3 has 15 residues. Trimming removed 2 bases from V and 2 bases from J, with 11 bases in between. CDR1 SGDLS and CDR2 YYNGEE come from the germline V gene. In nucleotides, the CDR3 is TGTGCCAGCAGCGTTTTACCGGGCGCCTACAATGAGCAGTTCTTC. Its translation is CASSVLPGAYNEQFF.

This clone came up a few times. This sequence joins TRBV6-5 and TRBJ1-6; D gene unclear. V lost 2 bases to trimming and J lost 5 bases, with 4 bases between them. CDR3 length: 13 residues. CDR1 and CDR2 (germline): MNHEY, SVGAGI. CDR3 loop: CASSYQNNSPLHF. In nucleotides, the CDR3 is TGTGCCAGCAGTTACCAGAATAATTCACCCCTCCACTTT.

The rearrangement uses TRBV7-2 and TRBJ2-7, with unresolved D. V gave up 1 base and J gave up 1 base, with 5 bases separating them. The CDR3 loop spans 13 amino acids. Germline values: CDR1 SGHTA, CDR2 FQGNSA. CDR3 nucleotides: TGTGCCAGCAGCTTAGAACTGTCCTACGAGCAGTACTTC. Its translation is CASSLELSYEQYF.